This T cell receptor beta chain was profiled in a study of T cells in Graves' hyperthyroidism and ophthalmopathy. CDR3 length: 11 amino acids. CDR1 SGHTA and CDR2 FQGNSA come from the germline V gene. Trimming took off 8 bases at V and 3 bases at J, with 7 bases between the two ends. General study results and limits: Ophthalmopathy could be told apart from stable hyperthyroidism with a 13 V-J model.

Authors of the study amplified TCR beta CDR3 regions from RNA transcripts. With the HTBI primer set, the TCR CDR3 went through a first round of RT-PCR. TCRdb ran MiXCR on the multiplex PCR reads and lists one entry per CDR3 protein. The repertoire holds almost 500,000 distinct CDR3 sequences, with about 22% as singletons. For this clonotype: Its matching antigen is unknown.

The clonotype originates from an older woman with Graves' ophthalmopathy. V and J are TRBV7-2 and TRBJ1-1; unclear D gene. Sequencing used blood. The CDR3 DNA reads TGTGCCAGCGGGTCGCACACTGAAGCTTTCTTT. It yields the protein CASGSHTEAFF.